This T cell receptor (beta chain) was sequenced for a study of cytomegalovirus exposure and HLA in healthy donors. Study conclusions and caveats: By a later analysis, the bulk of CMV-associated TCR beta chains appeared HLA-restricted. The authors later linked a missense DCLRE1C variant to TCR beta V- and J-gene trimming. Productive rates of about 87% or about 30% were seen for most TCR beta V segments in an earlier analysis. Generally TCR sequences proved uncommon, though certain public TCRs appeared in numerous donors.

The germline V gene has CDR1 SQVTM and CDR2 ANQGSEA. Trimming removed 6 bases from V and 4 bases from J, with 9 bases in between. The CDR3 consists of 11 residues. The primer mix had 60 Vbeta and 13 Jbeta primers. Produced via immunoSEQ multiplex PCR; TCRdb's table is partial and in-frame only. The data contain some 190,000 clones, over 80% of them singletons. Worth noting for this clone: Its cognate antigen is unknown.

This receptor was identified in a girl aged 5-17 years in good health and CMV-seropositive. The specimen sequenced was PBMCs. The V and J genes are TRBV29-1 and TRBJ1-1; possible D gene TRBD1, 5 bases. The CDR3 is CSVPTGTEAFF. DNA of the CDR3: TGCAGCGTCCCTACAGGCACTGAAGCTTTCTTT.